These 23 T cell receptor beta chains were sequenced from one sample in a study of cytomegalovirus exposure and HLA in healthy donors. 13 Jbeta primers and 60 Vbeta primers were used for the PCR. This table comes from immunoSEQ multiplex PCR, and its TCRdb copy is limited to in-frame clones, with some not included. The data hold around 160,000 clones, with over 65% observed a single time. Sequenced input: PBMCs. Receptors originate from a woman in her 40s in good health and CMV-seropositive.

This clone was seen a handful of times. The chain employs TRBV5-1 and TRBJ2-2, with 7 nucleotides matching TRBD1. The CDR3 is 17 amino acids. Per germline, CDR1 SGHRS and CDR2 YFSETQ. The trim removed 4 bases at V and 1 base at J, leaving 10 bases unmatched. The CDR3 DNA is TGCGCCAGCAGCGGGGGCAAGGACAGGCTGAACACCGGGGAGCTGTTTTTT. As protein: CASSGGKDRLNTGELFF.

This chain joins TRBV7-9 and TRBJ2-5; no reliable D call. The CDR3 has 13 amino acids. The V and J ends lost 5 bases and 5 bases respectively, with 12 bases between them. CDR1 and CDR2 (germline): SEHNR, FQNEAQ (reference sequence). The CDR3 bases are TGTGCCAGCAGCGCTTTTAGCCGGGAGACCCAGTACTTC. It yields the protein CASSAFSRETQYF.

This clone was picked up a small number of times. The rearrangement links TRBV4-3 to TRBJ1-1, with no clear D. This CDR3 has 16 residues. V lost 1 base, J lost 3 bases, and 15 bases lay in between. Germline V gives CDR1 LGHNA, CDR2 YSLEER. For the CDR3, the DNA is TGCGCCAGCAGCCAAGGGGCATCCCGGTCGGACACTGAAGCTTTCTTT. Translating it yields CASSQGASRSDTEAFF.

The V and J genes are TRBV18 and TRBJ1-5; 8 bases fit TRBD1. Losses at the gene ends were 0 bases for V and 2 bases for J; bases not matched to a gene: 0. Germline V gives CDR1 KGHSH, CDR2 LQKENI. This CDR3 is built from 15 residues. This CDR3 reads CASSPPDRGNQPQHF. The DNA of the CDR3 is TGTGCCAGCTCACCACCGGACAGGGGCAATCAGCCCCAGCATTTT. The whole variable domain, remainder taken from reference TRBV18 and TRBJ1-5, is NAGVMQNPRHLVRRRGQEARLRCSPMKGHSHVYWYRQLPEEGLKFMVYLQKENIIDESGMPKERFSAEFPKEGPSILRIQQVVRGDSAAYFCASSPPDRGNQPQHFGDGTRLSIL.

CDR3: CASSLVGQGRNEQYF. CDR3 coding DNA: TGTGCCAGCAGCTTGGTGGGACAGGGTCGGAACGAGCAGTACTTC. The chain recombines TRBV5-5 with TRBJ2-7, with 9 bases fitting TRBD1. V lost 0 bases and J lost 5; bases outside the gene matches: 6. This CDR3 spans 15 amino acids. From germline, CDR1 is SGHKS and CDR2 YYEKEE (reference sequence).

This clone showed up just a few times. The chain combines TRBV7-9 with TRBJ1-4; no clear D. Trimming pared 1 base from V and 7 bases from J, leaving 10 bases between. CDR3 length equals 14 residues. Germline V gives CDR1 SEHNR, CDR2 FQNEAQ (reference sequence). CDR3 coding DNA: TGTGCCAGCAGCTTAGTTCAAGGAGGTGAAAAACTGTTTTTT. Protein: CASSLVQGGEKLFF.

There are a few counts of this clone. The chain uses TRBV7-2 and TRBJ2-1; TRBD2 aligns across 11 bases. With V trimmed by 6 bases and J by 7 bases, 8 bases remained unmatched. CDR1 is SGHTA and CDR2 is FQGNSA in the germline V gene. The CDR3 extends over 15 amino acids. The CDR3 is CASRPTSGDGNEQFF. Here the CDR3 DNA reads TGTGCCAGCAGGCCGACTAGCGGGGATGGGAATGAGCAGTTCTTC.

The chain has TRBV4-3 and TRBJ1-6; tentatively, D is TRBD1 (5 bases). CDR3 length: 13 amino acids. Germline V lookup: CDR1 LGHNA, CDR2 YSLEER. Trimming pared 4 bases from V and 12 bases from J, leaving 13 bases between. The CDR3 nucleotides are TGCGCCAGCAGCCCCAGGGAACGAGGACCCCTCCACTTT. Encoded protein: CASSPRERGPLHF.

The chain has TRBV6-6 and TRBJ2-5; TRBD1 is a possible D gene (5 bases). The better agreement between TRBJ2-7 and the DNA end casts doubt on the J call. Germline V CDR1 and CDR2: MNHNY, SVGAGI (reference sequence). The CDR3 contains 14 residues. The CDR3 loop reads CASSPGQGFSEQYF. CDR3 coding DNA: TGTGCCAGCAGTCCCGGGCAGGGCTTTTCCGAGCAGTACTTC.

The V call is TRBV29-1, the J call TRBJ2-3; 8 positions agree with TRBD2. The CDR3 is 15 residues long. Germline CDR1 is SQVTM and CDR2 is ANQGSEA. V was pared by 4 bases and J by 2 bases, with 8 bases of the junction left unmatched. The CDR3 nucleotides read TGCAGCGTTGGGGTTGAGCGGGGGCCCACAGATACGCAGTATTTT. Translating gives CSVGVERGPTDTQYF.

The chain carries TRBV27 and TRBJ2-7; a possible D gene is TRBD1 (5 bases). The CDR3 is 14 residues long. Germline assignment: CDR1 MNHEY and CDR2 SMNVEV (reference sequence). V was shortened by 3 bases and J by 2 bases, with 11 bases between the two germline ends. CDR3 nucleotides: TGTGCCAGCAGTTTGAAAGGACACCCCTACGAGCAGTACTTC. This sequence encodes CASSLKGHPYEQYF.

The chain is built from TRBV6-5 and TRBJ1-3; no firm D call. V dropped 0 bases and J dropped 3 bases, with 12 bases sitting between them. Germline CDR1 reads MNHEY; CDR2 reads SVGAGI. The CDR3 has 16 residues. The CDR3 DNA follows: TGTGCCAGCAGTTACTCTCGGGGAGTGGGTGGAAACACCATATATTTT. Translating it yields CASSYSRGVGGNTIYF.

The J gene is TRBJ2-7, the V gene TRBV14; D gene ambiguous. Between the trimmed V and J ends, which lost 1 base and 8 bases, there was a span of 12 bases. Germline values: CDR1 SGHDN, CDR2 FVKESK. The CDR3 has 13 amino acids. The DNA for the CDR3 is TGTGCCAGCAGCCAAGGGATTATTGGGCAGCAGTACTTC. It specifies CASSQGIIGQQYF.

This sequence joins TRBV25-1 and TRBJ1-2; D possibly corresponds to TRBD1 (5 bases). The CDR3 totals 16 residues. Trimming took off 1 base at V and 0 bases at J, with 12 bases between the two ends. Germline V gives CDR1 MGHDK, CDR2 SYGVNS. CDR3: CASSESGGRTNYGYTF. The DNA of the CDR3 is TGTGCCAGCAGTGAATCCGGGGGTCGGACTAACTATGGCTACACCTTC.

J is TRBJ2-3 and V is TRBV2; 11 nucleotides agree with TRBD2. In germline, CDR1 is SNHLY, CDR2 FYNNEI. The V gene end was trimmed by 8 bases and the J gene end by 3 bases; junction bases not matched to a gene: 7. This CDR3 region has 15 residues. CDR3 sequence: CASGLAGGPTDTQYF. CDR3 nucleotides: TGTGCCAGCGGCTTAGCGGGGGGGCCGACAGATACGCAGTATTTT.

The chain has TRBV6-5 and TRBJ1-1, with a tentative D call TRBD1 (5 bases). The CDR3 runs to 14 residues. Germline CDR1 MNHEY, CDR2 SVGAGI. The V gene lost 11 bases and the J gene lost 4 bases, with 20 bases spanning the gap. DNA of the CDR3: TGTGCCTCCAGCTGGGGCGGGGGAAGCACTGAAGCTTTCTTT. Protein product: CASSWGGGSTEAFF.

The chain uses TRBV28 and TRBJ1-4; possible D gene TRBD1, 5 bases. The V gene's germline CDR1 is MDHEN and CDR2 SYDVKM. The V end was cut by 5 bases, the J end by 8 bases, with 18 bases between. The CDR3 totals 15 residues. The CDR3 spells CASSAPGQGGEKLFF. The CDR3 DNA reads TGTGCCAGCAGTGCCCCAGGGCAGGGAGGAGAAAAACTGTTTTTT. The whole variable domain, filled in from reference TRBV28 and TRBJ1-4, reads DVKVTQSSRYLVKRTGEKVFLECVQDMDHENMFWYRQDPGLGLRLIYFSYDVKMKEKGDIPEGYSVSREKKERFSLILESASTNQTSMYLCASSAPGQGGEKLFFGSGTQLSVL.

The chain uses TRBV9 and TRBJ2-7; D not certain. CDR3 length: 13 residues. Germline V gives CDR1 SGDLS, CDR2 YYNGEE. V lost 0 bases, J lost 5 bases, and 9 bases lay in between. CDR3 sequence (DNA): TGTGCCAGCAGCGTAGGGGCCTGGGACGAGCAGTACTTC. Amino acid sequence: CASSVGAWDEQYF.

This chain joins TRBV9 and TRBJ2-7; unclear D gene. The CDR3 loop spans 15 amino acids. The V end was cut by 4 bases, the J end by 0 bases, with 14 bases between. Germline CDR1 reads SGDLS; CDR2 reads YYNGEE. The chain's CDR3 is CASSPRAGSSYEQYF. CDR3 bases: TGTGCCAGCAGCCCCCGAGCTGGTAGCTCCTACGAGCAGTACTTC.

The J gene is TRBJ1-5, the V gene TRBV27; the D is unclear. Trimming shortened V by 2 bases and J by 1 base, and 9 bases separated the two germline ends. Germline V gene data show CDR1 as MNHEY and CDR2 as SMNVEV (reference sequence). CDR3 length: 15 amino acids. CDR3 protein: CASSLEGLSNQPQHF. The CDR3 DNA sequence: TGTGCCAGCAGTTTAGAGGGATTGAGCAATCAGCCCCAGCATTTT.

This rearrangement joins TRBV6-5 to TRBJ1-2; a possible D gene is TRBD1 (6 bases). Per germline, CDR1 MNHEY and CDR2 SVGAGI. The CDR3 totals 15 residues. The ends were cut back, 2 bases at V and 3 bases at J, with 13 bases in the middle. This chain's CDR3 is CASSYAAGVDYGYTF. The DNA of the CDR3 is TGTGCCAGCAGTTACGCGGCAGGGGTTGACTATGGCTACACCTTC.

This clone was counted a single time. The V call is TRBV6-6, the J call TRBJ2-7, with 8 bases identical to TRBD1. After removal of 2 bases from V and 5 bases from J, the junction contained 8 bases not matched to a gene. Germline V CDR1 and CDR2: MNHNY, SVGAGI (reference sequence). The CDR3 loop spans 15 amino acids. The CDR3 loop reads CASSYPKDRVNEQYF. CDR3 coding DNA: TGTGCCAGCAGTTACCCTAAGGACAGGGTCAACGAGCAGTACTTC.

V usage is TRBV6-4 and J usage is TRBJ1-1; 8 bases fit TRBD1. Germline-derived CDR1 and CDR2 are MRHNA and SNTAGT. V dropped 2 bases and J dropped 4; count of bases not matched to a gene: 6. The CDR3 runs to 15 residues. CDR3 DNA sequence: TGTGCCAGCAGTGACCAACATACAGGGGGCACTGAAGCTTTCTTT. Protein sequence: CASSDQHTGGTEAFF.